This T cell receptor beta chain was observed in a study of blood T cell repertoires in COVID-19. This CDR3 has 15 amino acids. Trimming cost V 6 bases and J 1 base; bases outside gene matches: 7. Germline V lookup: CDR1 SGHVS, CDR2 FNYEAQ. This clone was counted a single time. The authors' processing: By means of reference gene primer amplification, nucleated cell counts were estimated. The assay was immunoSEQ multiplex PCR, and TCRdb's table has in-frame clones only and misses some. That table is the source of V, J and clone size, and D and trimming were worked out from the DNA. The repertoire consists of about 240,000 clones, with roughly 87% occurring once and the leading ten covering about 7%.

The source material was peripheral blood. This chain joins TRBV7-6 and TRBJ2-7, with TRBD1 matching 9 bases. The origin of this receptor is a man aged 60 to 75 who had recovered from COVID-19. CDR3 region: CASSPGTGLSYEQYV. The CDR3 nucleotides read TGTGCCAGCAGTCCCGGGACAGGGTTATCCTACGAGCAGTACGTC.